These T cell receptor beta chains were read from a single sample in a study of cytomegalovirus exposure and HLA in healthy donors. TCRdb's table, derived via immunoSEQ multiplex PCR, lists solely in-frame clones and lacks some. Found here are approximately 100,000 clones, roughly 82% of them singletons; the top ten hold about 10%. The sample taken for sequencing was PBMCs. The receptors were sampled from a man between 45 and 60 years old in good health and CMV-seronegative. Both conserved end residues are part of each CDR3. The D gene is left open where the match is weak. Not every row has a clone size; where given, it reads once, few, many or a size class.

clone_size j_call v_call d_call cdr3_aa cdr3_nt
. TRBJ1-3 TRBV30 . CAWSIEGVFPNSGNTIYF TGTGCCTGGAGCATAGAGGGAGTGTTTCCAAACTCTGGAAACACCATATATTTT
. TRBJ2-5 TRBV28 . CASGRTRGETQYF TGTGCCAGCGGCCGGACTAGGGGGGAGACCCAGTACTTC
few TRBJ2-7 TRBV29-1 TRBD1 CSVERGQGREQYF TGCAGCGTTGAAAGGGGACAGGGTAGGGAGCAGTACTTC
. TRBJ2-7 TRBV28 . CASSLREEQYF TGTGCCAGCAGCCTAAGAGAAGAGCAGTACTTC
once TRBJ2-6 TRBV5-1 TRBD1 CASSLAPGGAGANVLTF TGCGCCAGCAGCTTGGCCCCAGGGGGCGCTGGGGCCAACGTCCTGACTTTC
few TRBJ2-1 TRBV4-1 TRBD2 CASSQQLALDYNEQFF TGCGCCAGCAGCCAACAACTAGCGTTAGATTACAATGAGCAGTTCTTC
once TRBJ2-6 TRBV5-1 TRBD1 CASTLGTGTGANVLTF TGCGCCAGCACTCTAGGGACAGGGACTGGGGCCAACGTCCTGACTTTC
. TRBJ1-2 TRBV28 . CASRFGGETNYGYTF TGTGCCAGCAGATTCGGGGGGGAAACTAACTATGGCTACACCTTC
. TRBJ1-5 TRBV6-6 . CASSSGGSGQPQHF TGTGCCAGCAGTTCCGGGGGATCTGGTCAGCCCCAGCATTTT
. TRBJ2-5 TRBV14 TRBD1 CASSPSGYRGETQYF TGTGCCAGCAGTCCCTCTGGGTACAGGGGGGAGACCCAGTACTTC
few TRBJ2-3 TRBV7-9 TRBD2 CASSLDSSGSPYF TGTGCCAGCAGCTTAGATAGTAGCGGGAGTCCGTATTTT
. TRBJ1-1 TRBV7-6 TRBD1 CASSKLGGHNTEAFF TGTGCCAGCAGCAAGTTAGGGGGCCACAACACTGAAGCTTTCTTT
. TRBJ2-3 TRBV27 TRBD1 CASSLGTGADTQYF TGTGCCAGCAGTCTTGGGACAGGCGCGGATACGCAGTATTTT
. TRBJ1-1 TRBV19 TRBD1 CASSGTDRGITEAFF TGTGCCAGTAGTGGTACAGACAGGGGAATCACTGAAGCTTTCTTT
once TRBJ1-1 TRBV14 . CASSQALNTEAFF TGTGCCAGCAGCCAGGCATTGAACACTGAAGCTTTCTTT
. TRBJ1-5 TRBV27 TRBD1 CASSLSRQGGQQPQHF TGTGCCAGCAGTTTATCTCGACAGGGCGGGCAACAGCCCCAGCATTTT
. TRBJ2-7 TRBV4-1 . CASSRRAGIDSYEQYF TGCGCCAGCAGCCGCCGGGCGGGGATCGACTCCTACGAGCAGTACTTC
. TRBJ2-7 TRBV6-5 TRBD2 CASSYSSGSPHEQYF TGTGCCAGCAGTTACTCTAGCGGGAGTCCCCACGAGCAGTACTTC
. TRBJ2-3 TRBV5-4 . CASSPSTDTQYF TGTGCCAGCAGTCCTAGCACAGATACGCAGTATTTT
. TRBJ1-5 TRBV28 . CASSSTEHNQPQHF TGTGCCAGCAGTTCAACAGAACACAATCAGCCCCAGCATTTT
. TRBJ2-7 TRBV6-5 . CASSSLRRSSYEQYF TGTGCCAGCAGTTCACTAAGGAGGAGCTCCTACGAGCAGTACTTC
. TRBJ2-7 TRBV11-3 TRBD1 CASILPRGPEGYEQYF TGTGCCAGCATCCTACCGAGGGGGCCAGAAGGCTACGAGCAGTACTTC
. TRBJ2-1 TRBV28 . CAAIQDMEQFF TGTGCCGCCATCCAGGACATGGAGCAGTTCTTC
. TRBJ2-7 TRBV6-6 . CASSYRQGGYEQYF TGTGCCAGCAGTTACAGACAGGGAGGTTACGAGCAGTACTTC
. TRBJ2-7 TRBV29-1 TRBD1 CSATRGTGGNEQYF TGCAGCGCCACCAGAGGGACAGGGGGCAACGAGCAGTACTTC
. TRBJ2-3 TRBV27 TRBD1 CASSLQTGRTDTQYF TGTGCCAGCAGTTTACAGACAGGGCGCACAGATACGCAGTATTTT
. TRBJ2-3 TRBV7-2 . CASSRVSGADTQYF TGTGCCAGCAGCAGGGTTTCAGGGGCAGATACGCAGTATTTT
. TRBJ1-2 TRBV28 . CASTDGTNYGYTF TGTGCCAGCACCGACGGGACAAACTATGGCTACACCTTC
. TRBJ1-2 TRBV29-1 . CSVDPGGRIYGYTF TGCAGCGTTGACCCGGGAGGCAGGATCTATGGCTACACCTTC
. TRBJ2-1 TRBV7-3 TRBD1 CASSPGQIYNEQFF TGTGCCAGCAGCCCGGGACAGATCTACAATGAGCAGTTCTTC
. TRBJ2-7 TRBV27 TRBD2 CASSVGTSGLSYEQYF TGTGCCAGCAGTGTCGGGACTAGCGGGCTCTCCTACGAGCAGTACTTC
. TRBJ2-3 TRBV7-3 TRBD2 CASSFAGGSTDTQYF TGTGCCAGCAGCTTCGCGGGAGGGTCCACAGATACGCAGTATTTT
. TRBJ2-5 TRBV2 TRBD1 CASSVDRAAETQYF TGTGCCAGCAGCGTGGACAGGGCGGCGGAGACCCAGTACTTC
. TRBJ1-5 TRBV25-1 . CASSPTGSGYQPQHF TGTGCCAGCTCCCCGACGGGGTCTGGGTATCAGCCCCAGCATTTT
. TRBJ2-7 TRBV5-1 TRBD1 CASSQGQTYEQYF TGCGCCAGCAGCCAGGGACAGACCTACGAGCAGTACTTC
. TRBJ2-5 TRBV7-9 . CVVRGPGQETQYF TGTGTCGTGCGGGGCCCTGGGCAAGAGACCCAGTACTTC
. TRBJ2-1 TRBV11-2 . CASSLKGSHEQFF TGTGCCAGCAGCTTAAAGGGGTCCCATGAGCAGTTCTTC
. TRBJ2-4 TRBV2 TRBD2 CASRNSGSMTAKNIQYF TGTGCCAGCAGGAATAGCGGGAGTATGACGGCCAAAAACATTCAGTACTTC
. TRBJ2-5 TRBV6-1 . CASSRGDTQETQYF TGTGCCAGCAGTCGGGGAGATACCCAAGAGACCCAGTACTTC
. TRBJ1-3 TRBV6-5 . CASKAGFRSGNTIYF TGTGCCAGCAAAGCAGGGTTTCGGTCTGGAAACACCATATATTTT
. TRBJ1-6 TRBV2 . CASSHGGALGSPLHF TGTGCCAGCAGTCATGGGGGGGCTCTGGGTTCACCCCTCCACTTT
. TRBJ1-1 TRBV12-5 . CASGQEENTEAFF TGTGCTAGTGGCCAGGAGGAAAACACTGAAGCTTTCTTT
. TRBJ1-1 TRBV6-5 TRBD1 CATTGTGGIAEAFF TGTGCCACGACCGGGACAGGGGGCATCGCTGAAGCTTTCTTT
. TRBJ2-7 TRBV18 . CASSPRSGDDEQYF TGTGCCAGCTCACCCAGGTCAGGGGACGACGAGCAGTACTTC
. TRBJ1-6 TRBV6-5 . CASSYQGYNSPLHF TGTGCCAGCAGTTATCAGGGATATAATTCACCCCTCCACTTT
. TRBJ1-5 TRBV28 . CASSKGRGDQPQHF TGTGCCAGCAGTAAGGGGAGGGGAGATCAGCCCCAGCATTTT
. TRBJ1-1 TRBV6-5 TRBD1 CASRGDRATEAFF TGTGCCAGCAGGGGCGACAGGGCAACTGAAGCTTTCTTT